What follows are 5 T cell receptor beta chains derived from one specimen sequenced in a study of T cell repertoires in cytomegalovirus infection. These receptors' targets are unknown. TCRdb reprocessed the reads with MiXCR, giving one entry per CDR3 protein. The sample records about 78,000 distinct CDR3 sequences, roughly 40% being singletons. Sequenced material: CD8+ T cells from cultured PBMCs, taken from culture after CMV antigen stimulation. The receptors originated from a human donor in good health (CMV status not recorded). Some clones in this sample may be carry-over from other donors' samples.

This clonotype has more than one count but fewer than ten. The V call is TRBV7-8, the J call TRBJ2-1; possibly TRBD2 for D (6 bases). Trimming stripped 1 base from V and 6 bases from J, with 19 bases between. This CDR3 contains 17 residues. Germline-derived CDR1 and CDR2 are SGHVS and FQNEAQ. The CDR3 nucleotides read TGTGCCAGCAGCTTAGAAACGGGACTCATAACAGTCAATGAGCAGTTCTTC. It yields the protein CASSLETGLITVNEQFF.

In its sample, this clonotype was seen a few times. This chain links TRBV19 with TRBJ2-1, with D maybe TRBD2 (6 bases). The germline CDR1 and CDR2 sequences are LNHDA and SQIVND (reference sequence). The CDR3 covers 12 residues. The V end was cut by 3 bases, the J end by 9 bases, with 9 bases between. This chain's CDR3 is CASSILGLEQFF. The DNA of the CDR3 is TGTGCCAGTAGTATCTTGGGACTTGAGCAGTTCTTC.

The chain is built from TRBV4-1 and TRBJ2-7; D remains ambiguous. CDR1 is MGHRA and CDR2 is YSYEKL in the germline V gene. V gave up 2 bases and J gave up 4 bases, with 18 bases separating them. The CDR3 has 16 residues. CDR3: CASSQHELGRSYEQYF. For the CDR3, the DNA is TGCGCCAGCAGCCAACATGAGTTGGGCCGCTCGTACGAGCAGTACTTC.

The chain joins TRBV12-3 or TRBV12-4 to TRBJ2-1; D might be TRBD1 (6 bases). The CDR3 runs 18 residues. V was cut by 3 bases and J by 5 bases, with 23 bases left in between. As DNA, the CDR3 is TGTGCCAGCAGTTTTATTCACATCTCGCGAAACAGGGACAATGAGCAGTTCTTC. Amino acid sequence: CASSFIHISRNRDNEQFF.

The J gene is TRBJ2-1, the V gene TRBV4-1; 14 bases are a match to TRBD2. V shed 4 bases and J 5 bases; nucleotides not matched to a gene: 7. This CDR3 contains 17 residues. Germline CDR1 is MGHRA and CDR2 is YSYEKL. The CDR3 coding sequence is TGCGCCAGCAGCCCCGGGACTAGCGGGGGCCGAAACAATGAGCAGTTCTTC. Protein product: CASSPGTSGGRNNEQFF.